This T cell receptor beta chain was captured in a study of T cell repertoires in cytomegalovirus infection. V gave up 6 bases and J gave up 0 bases, with 11 bases separating them. This CDR3 is built from 15 residues. The germline CDR1 and CDR2 sequences are MDHEN and SYDVKM. TCRdb itself ran the reads through MiXCR, one entry per CDR3 protein. The sample has hundreds of thousands of distinct CDR3 sequences, around 11% seen once. This clonotype was seen at least ten times. Its cognate antigen is unknown. Broader study findings: Ex vivo responses were dominated by HLA-C-restricted CMV-specific TCR beta clonotypes.

The chain links TRBV28 to TRBJ2-2; no reliable D call. Input material: PBMCs. This receptor was taken from a human donor in good health (CMV status not recorded). Some clones in this sample may be carry-over from other donors' samples. The DNA of the CDR3 is TGTGCCAGCAGAACAACAGCCGCGAACACCGGGGAGCTGTTTTTT. This encodes CASRTTAANTGELFF.